This T cell receptor (beta chain) derives from a study of T cells in Graves' hyperthyroidism and ophthalmopathy. The sample holds many counts of this clonotype. The antigen is not known. Patients having uncontrolled infection, another autoimmune disease, pregnancy or lactation were not included. Diagnoses were established using clinical symptoms, serum thyroxine and TRAb, thyroid ultrasound and orbital computed tomography. Researchers took RNA transcripts and amplified the TCR beta CDR3 regions from them. The TCR CDR3 first-round RT-PCR relied on the HTBI primer set. From the multiplex PCR reads, TCRdb called clonotypes with MiXCR, one entry per CDR3 protein. The sample records a few hundred thousand distinct CDR3 sequences, roughly 20% being singletons. Study-wide findings and caveats: Most thyroid clonotypes expanded above 0.001 appeared in blood too. Ophthalmopathy and stable hyperthyroidism were told apart by a 13 V-J model.

V lost 5 bases and J lost 2, with 16 bases in between. This CDR3 region has 15 residues. The germline CDR1 and CDR2 sequences are SGHAT and FQNNGV. The sample taken for sequencing was blood. The chain combines TRBV11-2 with TRBJ2-7; maybe TRBD2 (6 bases). The clonotype originates from a man over 45 with Graves' ophthalmopathy. The CDR3 DNA is TGTGCCAGCAGCGAAAGTCGGGGGTTTACCTACGAGCAGTACTTC. Translating it yields CASSESRGFTYEQYF.